Listed here is a single T cell receptor (beta chain). Its antigen remains unidentified. This specimen comes from a study of cytomegalovirus exposure and HLA in healthy donors. V lost 3 bases, J lost 9 bases, and 12 bases lay in between. CDR3 length equals 13 residues. Germline V gives CDR1 SNHLY, CDR2 FYNNEI. The PCR had 60 Vbeta and 13 Jbeta primers. Clones were read by immunoSEQ multiplex PCR, and TCRdb kept only the in-frame ones, dropping some. The sample holds 200,000 to 250,000 clones, around 80% seen once. General study results and limits: Across HLA loci, a later analysis found differing TCR association rates, with DRB1 most and HLA-C fewest.

The clonotype comes from a man between 18 and 29 years old in good health and CMV-seronegative. The chain is built from TRBV2 and TRBJ1-5; D ambiguous. The specimen was PBMCs. The CDR3: CASSDGEKRPQHF. CDR3 nucleotides: TGTGCCAGCAGTGACGGCGAAAAGCGGCCCCAGCATTTT.